This T cell receptor (beta chain) is drawn from a study of beta chain features in type 1 diabetes. On the study more broadly: The study found patients and healthy donors alike in age, gender and cell yields. Study results and limitations: PCR might pick shorter templates more often, in the same way for patients and controls. For Type 1 diabetes patients, all four CD4+ subsets carried TCRB CDR3s that were moderately but significantly shorter.

As to this clone: Its matching antigen is unknown.

Expressed TCRB transcripts were sequenced because the entire RNA isolate underwent reverse transcription. The method was immunoSEQ multiplex PCR; TCRdb's version includes in-frame clones alone and lacks a portion of them. The sample has about 160,000 clones, 8% to 9.5% seen once. The CDR3 loop spans 13 amino acids. Germline V gene sequence: CDR1 MNHNS, CDR2 SASEGT. Trimming at V came to 5 bases and at J to 7 bases, leaving 3 bases not matched to a gene. This TCR came from a woman under 30 with type 1 diabetes. The chain links TRBV6-1 to TRBJ2-1; TRBD2 agrees at 9 bases. The sequencing input was central memory CD4+ T cells from blood. The CDR3 DNA sequence: TGTGCCAGCAGTAGGCTAGCGGGAAATGAGCAGTTCTTC. Residues: CASSRLAGNEQFF.